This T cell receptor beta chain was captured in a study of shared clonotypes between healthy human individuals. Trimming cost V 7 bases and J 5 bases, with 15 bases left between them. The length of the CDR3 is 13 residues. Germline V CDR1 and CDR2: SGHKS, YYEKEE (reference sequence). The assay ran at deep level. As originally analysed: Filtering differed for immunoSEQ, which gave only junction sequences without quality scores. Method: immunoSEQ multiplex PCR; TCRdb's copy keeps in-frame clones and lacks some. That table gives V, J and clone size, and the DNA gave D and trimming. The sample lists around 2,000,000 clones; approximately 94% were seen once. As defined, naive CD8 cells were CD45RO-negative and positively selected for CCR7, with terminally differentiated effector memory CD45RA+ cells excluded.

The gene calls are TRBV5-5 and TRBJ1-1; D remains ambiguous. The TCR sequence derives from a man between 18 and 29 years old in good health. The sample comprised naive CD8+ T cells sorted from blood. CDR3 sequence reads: CASGLGRQTEAFF. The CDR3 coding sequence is TGTGCCAGCGGATTAGGACGGCAGACTGAAGCTTTCTTT.